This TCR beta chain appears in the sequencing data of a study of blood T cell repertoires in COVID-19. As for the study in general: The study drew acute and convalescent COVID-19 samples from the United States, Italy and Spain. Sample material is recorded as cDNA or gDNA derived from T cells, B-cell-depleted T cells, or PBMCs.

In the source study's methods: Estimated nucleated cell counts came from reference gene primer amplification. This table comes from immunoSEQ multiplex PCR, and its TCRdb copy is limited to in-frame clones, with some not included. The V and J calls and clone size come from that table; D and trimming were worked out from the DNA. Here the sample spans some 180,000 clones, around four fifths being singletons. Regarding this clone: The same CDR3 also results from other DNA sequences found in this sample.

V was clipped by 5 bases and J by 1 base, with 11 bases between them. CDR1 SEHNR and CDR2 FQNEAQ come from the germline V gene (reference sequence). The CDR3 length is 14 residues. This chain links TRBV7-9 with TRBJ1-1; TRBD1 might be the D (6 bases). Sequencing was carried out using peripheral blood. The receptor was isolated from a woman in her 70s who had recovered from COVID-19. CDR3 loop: CASSLGQSNTEAFF. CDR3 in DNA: TGTGCCAGCAGCCTTGGACAGTCGAACACTGAAGCTTTCTTT. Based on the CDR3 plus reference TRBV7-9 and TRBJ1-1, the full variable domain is DTGVSQNPRHKITKRGQNVTFRCDPISEHNRLYWYRQTLGQGPEFLTYFQNEAQLEKSRLLSDRFSAERPKGSFSTLEIQRTEQGDSAMYLCASSLGQSNTEAFFGQGTRLTVV.